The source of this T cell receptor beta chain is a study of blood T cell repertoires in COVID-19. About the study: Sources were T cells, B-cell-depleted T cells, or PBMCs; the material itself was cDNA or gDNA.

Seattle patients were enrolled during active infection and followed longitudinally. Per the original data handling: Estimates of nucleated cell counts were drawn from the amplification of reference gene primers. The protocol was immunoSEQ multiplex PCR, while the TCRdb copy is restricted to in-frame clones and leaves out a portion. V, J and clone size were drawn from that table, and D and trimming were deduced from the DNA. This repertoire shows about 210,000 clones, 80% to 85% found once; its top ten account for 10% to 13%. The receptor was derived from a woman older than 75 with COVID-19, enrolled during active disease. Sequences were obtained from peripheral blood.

The CDR3 DNA is TGCAGCGTTGAAGGGCGGGGGCTGACCTCCTACGAGCAGTACTTC. Encoded protein: CSVEGRGLTSYEQYF. This sequence joins TRBV29-1 and TRBJ2-7; tentatively, D is TRBD2 (7 bases). Trimming removed 1 base from V and 0 bases from J, with 13 bases in between. CDR1 and CDR2 from the germline V gene are SQVTM and ANQGSEA. The CDR3 consists of 15 residues.